One and the same sample provided the 20 T cell receptor beta chains below, sequenced in a study of T cells in Graves' hyperthyroidism and ophthalmopathy. Amplification yielded TCR beta CDR3 regions, with RNA transcripts as the source. RT-PCR in the first round (using the HTBI primer set) targeted the TCR CDR3. TCRdb re-called the multiplex PCR reads with MiXCR, one entry per CDR3 protein. The sample yields some 340,000 distinct CDR3 sequences, approximately 14% seen once. The sequencing sample was made of blood. The origin of the receptors is a woman between 40 and 50 years old with Graves' ophthalmopathy.

This clonotype was seen repeatedly, ten times or more. The chain carries TRBV14 and TRBJ2-1; 7 bases fit TRBD2. Germline assignment: CDR1 SGHDN and CDR2 FVKESK. With 1 base clipped from V and 9 bases from J, the junction kept 9 bases outside the gene matches. CDR3 length: 15 amino acids. CDR3 sequence reads: CASSQVVAGVFEQFF. As DNA, the CDR3 is TGTGCCAGCAGCCAAGTTGTGGCGGGAGTTTTTGAGCAGTTCTTC. The full variable domain, with the rest looked up from reference TRBV14 and TRBJ2-1, is EAGVTQFPSHSVIEKGQTVTLRCDPISGHDNLYWYRRVMGKEIKFLLHFVKESKQDESGMPNNRFLAERTGGTYSTLKVQPAELEDSGVYFCASSQVVAGVFEQFFGPGTRLTVL.

Written as DNA, the CDR3 is TGCGCCAGCAGCCCTACGGACCATTCACCCCTCCACTTT. Encoded protein: CASSPTDHSPLHF. V is TRBV4-1 and J is TRBJ1-6; D is unresolved. The CDR3 sequence is 13 residues long. CDR1 and CDR2 (germline): MGHRA, YSYEKL. Trimming took off 4 bases at V and 8 bases at J, with 9 bases between the two ends.

At least ten counts were recorded for this clonotype. The rearrangement links TRBV27 to TRBJ1-2; no firm D call. Per the germline V gene, CDR1 is MNHEY and CDR2 is SMNVEV (reference sequence). The CDR3 is made up of 12 amino acids. Trimming removed 6 bases from V and 4 bases from J, with 9 bases in between. The CDR3 reads CASRTGPYGYTF. CDR3 coding DNA: TGTGCCAGCAGGACCGGGCCCTATGGCTACACCTTC.

The chain uses TRBV19 and TRBJ1-6; no firm D call. Trimming removed 5 bases at V and 10 bases at J, with 12 bases between. CDR1 and CDR2 from the germline V gene are LNHDA and SQIVND (reference sequence). The CDR3 covers 13 residues. The CDR3 is CASSGVMGSPLHF. The CDR3 region has the DNA TGTGCCAGTAGTGGGGTAATGGGATCACCCCTCCACTTT.

This clonotype was counted only a few times. J is TRBJ2-7 and V is TRBV7-8, with D unclear. Germline loops: CDR1 SGHVS, CDR2 FQNEAQ. This CDR3 has 13 amino acids. V lost 5 bases and J lost 5, with 13 bases in between. CDR3 DNA sequence: TGTGCCAGCAGCATCAGTGAATTCGACGAGCAGTACTTC. Translation: CASSISEFDEQYF.

Notes on this clonotype: This clone may be a read error of a much larger clone one base away. This sequence joins TRBV3-1 and TRBJ2-7; D not certain. Trimming took 0 bases from V and 4 from J, leaving 7 bases between them. The CDR3 totals 13 residues. Germline V lookup: CDR1 LGHDT, CDR2 YNNKEL (reference sequence). CDR3 region: CASSQDPEYEQYF. The DNA of the CDR3 is TGTGCCAGCAGCCAAGACCCGGAATACGAGCAGTACTTC.

This clonotype was seen ten or more times. The chain couples TRBV20-1 to TRBJ1-2; TRBD1 matches at 7 bases. V shed 2 bases and J 3 bases; nucleotides not matched to a gene: 6. The CDR3 loop spans 14 amino acids. Germline V gene data show CDR1 as DFQATT and CDR2 as SNEGSKA (reference sequence). In DNA form, the CDR3 reads TGCAGTGCTAGACAGGGGGGGTTGGACTATGGCTACACCTTC. Translated: CSARQGGLDYGYTF.

This clonotype has only one observation. V and J are TRBV11-1 and TRBJ2-3; D ambiguous. V lost 1 base and J 4 bases, leaving 6 bases between the germline ends. This CDR3 has 13 amino acids. Germline CDR1 and CDR2: SGHAT and FQDESV (reference sequence). CDR3 loop: CASSLDGSDTQYF. CDR3 in DNA: TGTGCCAGCAGCTTAGATGGGTCAGATACGCAGTATTTT.

There are a few counts of this clonotype. Here the CDR3 reads CASSVFGGAYEQYF. The CDR3 region has the DNA TGTGCCAGCAGCGTTTTTGGGGGGGCCTACGAGCAGTACTTC. The chain is built from TRBV9 and TRBJ2-7; 7 positions match TRBD2. Trimming at V came to 2 bases and at J to 2 bases, leaving 4 bases not matched to a gene. CDR1 and CDR2 (germline): SGDLS, YYNGEE. The CDR3 is made up of 14 amino acids.

This clonotype was observed at least ten times. The rearrangement joins TRBV28 to TRBJ2-5; 10 bases agree with TRBD1. CDR1 and CDR2 (germline): MDHEN, SYDVKM. There are 18 residues in the CDR3. Losses at the gene ends were 4 bases for V and 3 bases for J; bases not matched to a gene: 14. As DNA, the CDR3 is TGTGCCAGCAGTTACGAGAGCCAGGACAGGGGGAACGAAGAGACCCAGTACTTC. It encodes CASSYESQDRGNEETQYF.

A few counts support this clonotype. The chain links TRBV6-1 to TRBJ2-1; D may be TRBD1 or TRBD2 (5 bases each). CDR1 is MNHNS, CDR2 SASEGT, per germline. CDR3 size: 15 residues. Deletions cut 10 bases from V and 0 bases from J, with 16 bases between. CDR3 region: CATEGPIISYNEQFF. The CDR3 DNA follows: TGTGCCACCGAGGGACCCATCATCTCCTACAATGAGCAGTTCTTC.

Note on this clonotype: With a much larger clone just one base away, this may be a read error. The V gene is TRBV7-9, the J gene TRBJ1-3; D may be TRBD1 (5 bases). The CDR3 length is 15 residues. CDR1 is SEHNR and CDR2 is FQNEAQ in the germline V gene (reference sequence). The CDR3 loop is CASSSEDSLGNTTYF. The CDR3 DNA is TGTGCCAGCAGCTCCGAAGACAGCCTTGGAAACACCACATATTTT.

The sample holds many counts of this clonotype. The CDR3 here is CATRSGKETQYF. CDR3 bases: TGTGCCACCCGTAGCGGGAAGGAGACCCAGTACTTC. The chain couples TRBV6-1 to TRBJ2-5; 8 bases map to TRBD2. With V trimmed by 10 bases and J by 5 bases, 6 bases remained unmatched. The CDR3 length is 12 residues. Germline values: CDR1 MNHNS, CDR2 SASEGT.

The sample holds many counts of this clonotype. The gene calls are TRBV5-1 and TRBJ1-1, with D hard to call. V was shortened by 5 bases and J by 1 base, with 12 bases between the two germline ends. Germline V CDR1 and CDR2: SGHRS, YFSETQ. The length of the CDR3 is 14 residues. The CDR3 spells CASRGWRTNTEAFF. The CDR3 DNA is TGCGCCAGCAGGGGTTGGCGAACGAACACTGAAGCTTTCTTT. The whole variable domain, remainder taken from reference TRBV5-1 and TRBJ1-1, is KAGVTQTPRYLIKTRGQQVTLSCSPISGHRSVSWYQQTPGQGLQFLFEYFSETQRNKGNFPGRFSGRQFSNSRSEMNVSTLELGDSALYLCASRGWRTNTEAFFGQGTRLTVV.

This clonotype has just a few counts. This chain connects TRBV20-1 to TRBJ1-6; D is possibly TRBD1 (5 bases). This CDR3 is 17 amino acids long. CDR1 and CDR2 from the germline V gene are DFQATT and SNEGSKA (reference sequence). Deletions cut 0 bases from V and 2 bases from J, with 14 bases between. The CDR3 here is CSARDWRQPTYNSPLHF. The CDR3 DNA sequence: TGCAGTGCTAGAGATTGGAGACAGCCAACCTATAATTCACCCCTCCACTTT.

This clonotype has ten or more counts. The genes are TRBV11-3 and TRBJ2-1; TRBD2 agrees at 8 bases. The ends lost 5 bases at V and 4 bases at J; junction bases unmatched: 4. The CDR3 has 14 amino acids. Germline-derived CDR1 and CDR2 are SGHNT and YENEEA. The CDR3 spells CASSREGSYNEQFF. DNA of the CDR3: TGTGCCAGCAGCCGGGAGGGGTCTTACAATGAGCAGTTCTTC.

Turning to this clonotype: A much larger clone lies one base from this, so it may be a read error. The gene calls are TRBV2 and TRBJ2-1; TRBD1 matches at 7 bases. The germline CDR1 and CDR2 sequences are SNHLY and FYNNEI. This CDR3 spans 14 amino acids. CDR3 protein: CASSDRGTGNGQFF. The CDR3 DNA follows: TGTGCCAGCAGTGACAGGGGGACGGGGAATGGGCAGTTCTTC.

This clonotype appeared many times. The chain links TRBV11-3 to TRBJ1-1; 8 bases are a match to TRBD1. The CDR3 runs to 14 residues. V dropped 5 bases and J dropped 3; count of bases not matched to a gene: 5. Germline-derived CDR1 and CDR2 are SGHNT and YENEEA. CDR3 bases: TGTGCCAGCAGCCGGACAGGGAGGTACACTGAAGCTTTCTTT. Amino acid sequence: CASSRTGRYTEAFF.

This clonotype was picked up many times. V usage is TRBV12-3 or TRBV12-4 and J usage is TRBJ2-1; D possibly uses TRBD1 or TRBD2 (5 bases each). The V end was cut by 6 bases, the J end by 9 bases, with 27 bases between. This CDR3 contains 17 residues. CDR3 protein: CASSPIGPGPIRSEQFF. The CDR3, as DNA: TGTGCCAGCAGCCCGATTGGCCCGGGACCCATAAGGAGTGAGCAGTTCTTC.

This clonotype was detected ten times or more. The CDR3 protein is CASTRDRNTGELFF. CDR3 DNA sequence: TGTGCCAGCACCCGGGACAGGAACACCGGGGAGCTGTTTTTT. The chain carries TRBV27 and TRBJ2-2, with 7 bases fitting TRBD1. Germline trimming cut 7 bases from V and 1 base from J; bases unmatched to any gene: 3. The CDR3 spans 14 residues. Per germline, CDR1 MNHEY and CDR2 SMNVEV (reference sequence).